This TCR beta chain was obtained from a study of vaccination and CD4 T cells after COVID-19. For the study at large: Post-vaccine sample collection happened at a median of approximately 10 weeks after dose two, ranging 14 to 241. The study's findings and limits: Spike mono-reactivity was found in 304 of 307 vaccine-specific clones from convalescent patients.

This clonotype came up a few times. The antigen is undetermined. Sequenced with the Oncomine TCR Beta short-read assay was DNA taken from cultured CD4+ T cells. Scientists extracted genomic DNA from CD4+ T cells grown in culture. TCRdb re-derived calls from the PCR reads in MiXCR, one entry per CDR3 protein. The repertoire holds about 20,000 distinct CDR3 sequences, with 45% to 60% as singletons. Treatment: approximately 9-day PBMC culture with coronavirus spike peptide pools or control peptides (ViraFEST assay). Days 3 and 7 saw half the medium swapped for fresh IL-2 medium. This TCR derives from a human donor who had recovered from COVID-19. Sequencing was performed on CD4+ T cells from blood, cultured in vitro.

The CDR3 bases are TGTGCCAGCAGCTTAGGAAGCGGGGGCCATACAGATACGCAGTATTTT. Amino acid sequence: CASSLGSGGHTDTQYF. The chain couples TRBV7-9 to TRBJ2-3; 8 nucleotides line up with TRBD2. The J segment lost 3 bases and the V segment lost 1 base, leaving 6 bases of the junction unmatched. The CDR3 has 16 amino acids. Germline V lookup: CDR1 SEHNR, CDR2 FQNEAQ (reference sequence).